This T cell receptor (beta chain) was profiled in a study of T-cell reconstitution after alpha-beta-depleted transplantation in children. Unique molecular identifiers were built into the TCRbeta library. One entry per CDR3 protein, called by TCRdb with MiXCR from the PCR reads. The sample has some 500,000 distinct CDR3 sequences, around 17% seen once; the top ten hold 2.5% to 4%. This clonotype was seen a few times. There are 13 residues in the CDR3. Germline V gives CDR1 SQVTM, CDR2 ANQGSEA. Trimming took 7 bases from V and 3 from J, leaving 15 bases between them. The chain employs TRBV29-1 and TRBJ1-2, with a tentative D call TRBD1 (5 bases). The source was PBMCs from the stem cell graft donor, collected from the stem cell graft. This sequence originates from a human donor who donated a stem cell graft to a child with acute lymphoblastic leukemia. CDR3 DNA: TGCAGCGCCCTATCAGGGCAGGACTATGGCTACACCTTC. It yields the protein CSALSGQDYGYTF.